This T cell receptor beta chain is from a study of Tregs in tolerant kidney transplant recipients (dated by TCRdb to between 2018 and 2020). For context, the study as a whole: The study applied TCRbeta sequencing to find donor-specific regulatory T cells before combined kidney and bone marrow transplantation and then followed those same cells after transplant.

Trimmed from V: 3 bases; trimmed from J: 4 bases; junction bases lacking a gene match: 12. The CDR1 and CDR2 encoded by the germline V gene are KGHSH and LQKENI. There are 16 amino acids in the CDR3, from cysteine to phenylalanine inclusive. The DNA shown is the 48-base CDR3, in frame from base 1. The transplants used related donors with nonmyeloablative bone marrow transplantation, and mixed chimerism in the human trials was transient. Thawed PBMCs were FACS-sorted into unstimulated Tregs (CD4+CD25+CD127-), CD4+ non-Tregs (CD4+CD25-), CD4 cells and CD8 cells. Patients were 4 combined kidney and bone marrow transplant recipients from the ITN036ST trial, and only these trial subjects had samples available. Healthy control blood was processed to PBMCs by Ficoll density gradient and cryopreserved, and patient PBMCs were collected before and after transplant. The investigation overall reported the following: Donor-specific Treg expansion exceeded global Treg expansion in tolerant patients, suggesting antigen-driven rather than nonspecific expansion. The most biologically relevant and donor-specific TCRbeta repertoire appeared to be identified by expanding Tregs with activated donor B cells. Biological reproducibility was not directly assessed, although technical replication error appeared to be minimal. The study was limited by small patient numbers, and the findings need validation in larger populations and under other immunosuppression protocols. Because the PCR primers were changed over time for some patients, nucleotide-level comparison could not be performed across the samples from those patients.

Notes on this clone: The antigen this receptor binds is unknown. No base quality values were provided; no much bigger clone lies one nucleotide off.

For TCRbeta CDR3 sequencing, genomic DNA was extracted from sorted cells using the QIAGEN DNeasy Blood and Tissue Kit. High-throughput TCRbeta CDR3 sequencing, including PCR amplification with bias correction and internal controls, was performed commercially through immunoSEQ. Per the source publication's procedure: Unique productive TCRbeta sequences were defined by CDR3 nucleotide sequence where primers matched, otherwise by CDR3 amino acid sequence with Vbeta and Jbeta genes. To correct for sorting error, sequences found in more than one sorted population at a frequency ratio of 2:1 or less were discarded, and the remaining shared sequences were assigned to the population with the higher frequency. A sequence was defined as donor-reactive if the sequence was expanded at least 5-fold in CFSE-low cells compared with unstimulated cells and had a frequency of at least 0.01% in CFSE-low cells. Jensen-Shannon divergence calculated on the top 100 TCRbeta sequences ranked by frequency was used to measure repertoire divergence. For samples with multiple sequencing runs, sorting error was corrected separately for each run before the runs were pooled. This immuneACCESS table, as held by TCRdb, lists in-frame sequences with V and J called but not all clones. Of the missing ones, under half trace to an unresolved V gene in checked studies; the others have no known cause. The V and J calls and clone size were taken over from that table, and D and trimming were inferred from the DNA. The sample table records about 100,000 clones; 80% to 95% of these occur just once. Jointly, the top ten make up 1.5% to 2% of the sample.

The sample consisted of CD4+ T cells from blood (PBMCs), taken 12 months after the transplant. The sequence came from a human patient who received a combined kidney and bone marrow transplant. After a transplant, some T cells may be of graft donor origin. The chain is assembled from TRBV18 and TRBJ2-7; a stretch of 7 junction bases matches TRBD2. The DNA sequence reads TGTGCCAGCTCACCGGGGGGGTCCGTGGTAGTTTACGAGCAGTACTTC. It specifies CASSPGGSVVVYEQYF.